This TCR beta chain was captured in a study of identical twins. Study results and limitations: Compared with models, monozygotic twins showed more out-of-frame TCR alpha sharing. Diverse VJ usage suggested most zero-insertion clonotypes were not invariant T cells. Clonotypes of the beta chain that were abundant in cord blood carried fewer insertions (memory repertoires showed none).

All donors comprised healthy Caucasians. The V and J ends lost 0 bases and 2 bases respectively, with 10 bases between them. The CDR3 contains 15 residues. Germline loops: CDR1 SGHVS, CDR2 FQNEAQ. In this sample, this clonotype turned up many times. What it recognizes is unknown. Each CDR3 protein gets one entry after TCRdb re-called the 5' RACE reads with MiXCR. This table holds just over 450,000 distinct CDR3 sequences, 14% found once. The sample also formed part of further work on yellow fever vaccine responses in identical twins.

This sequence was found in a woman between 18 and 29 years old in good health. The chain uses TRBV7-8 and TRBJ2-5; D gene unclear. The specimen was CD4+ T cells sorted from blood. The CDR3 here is CASSLARDLQETQYF. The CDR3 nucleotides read TGTGCCAGCAGCTTAGCAAGGGATTTGCAAGAGACCCAGTACTTC.